Below, one TCR beta chain is given with its context. There is no known antigen for this receptor. No base quality values were provided; no much bigger clone lies one nucleotide off. The library relied on 5' RACE. Instrument used: Illumina HiSeq 2500. A second roughly 6 to 11 cycle PCR used a sample-barcoded 5' primer and a J-beta primer mix. A unique molecular identifier was introduced onto each TCR beta cDNA molecule by a template-switch 5' adaptor carrying 12 random nucleotides. At least 3 million CDR3-containing paired-end reads were obtained from each sample. All of the RNA was converted into first-strand cDNA using the Mint cDNA synthesis kit, with a TRBC-specific oligonucleotide serving as the primer. All cDNA was treated with uracil-DNA glycosylase and then went through a first 18-cycle PCR with the universal primers M1SS and BC2_uni_R. Concerning the study's data processing: For normalization, 1 million high-quality reads, each with a distinct molecular identifier, were randomly selected from each sample. Instead of being binned into consensus sequences, reads with shared molecular identifiers were discarded. MiTCR, set to a Q25 quality threshold and the strictest error-elimination algorithm, was used for CDR3 identification, clonotype clustering and error correction. A nonparametric unseen species model with Euler transformation was used to estimate lower-bound total TCR beta diversity. In-frame beta chains were kept once TCRdb had trimmed the public reads at Q25 with fastp and called clones with MiXCR. CDR3 protein sequences are deduplicated, and each keeps its most common genes and DNA. In this record, the V and J calls reflect TCRdb's handling and not the investigators' own analysis. A total of around 1.5 million distinct CDR3 sequences appear in this sample, around 59% of them only once. The top ten hold 6.7% of the sample.

This specimen belongs to a study of blood T cells in healthy people across ages (dated by TCRdb to the mid-2010s). Notes on the research overall: In model experiments, template switching captured roughly one uniquely barcoded TCR beta cDNA molecule for every two T cells. Using deep sequencing normalized with unique cDNA molecular identifiers, the study measured how TCR beta repertoire diversity changes with age. The donors were split into four age groups: young (average around 16 years), middle-aged (nearly 40), aged (62) and long-lived (approximately 80). To avoid experimental bias, donors of different ages were spread randomly across the sequencing lanes. Two additional independent replicas of 1 million unique cDNA reads from the same blood draw were analyzed for two donors (one aged 18 to 30 and one aged 80 or older). Here is what the overall study found, with its caveats: The CMV infection status of donors was not known, potentially confounding age-related changes in expanded clonotypes. Since profiling was done on bulk unsorted PBMCs, naive and antigen-experienced compartments could not be conclusively compared. Compared with the aged group, more naive CD4+ T cells, fewer expanded clones and increased TCR diversity were shown by the long-lived group, suggesting age selection. The percentage of naive T cells measured by flow cytometry correlated strongly with observed TCR beta diversity. As age increased, observed TCR beta diversity per million T cells dropped in a roughly linear way, and a significant reduction was already evident by age around 41. Total diversity estimates from one million sequenced T cells were considered lower bounds and underestimates.

The CDR3 covers 15 residues, taking in both the cysteine and the phenylalanine. Just CDR3 DNA is preserved here, 45 bases in frame from base 1. V loses 4 bases at its end and J loses 6 bases; junction bases beyond the gene matches: 6. From the germline V gene (reference sequence), CDR1 is LNHDA and CDR2 is SQIVND. The donors were some 36 Caucasian individuals from Russia, aged roughly 6 to 90 years, who were systemically healthy. Ten milliliters of peripheral blood were drawn from each donor into EDTA-treated Vacutainer tubes. Ficoll-Paque density-gradient centrifugation was used to isolate PBMCs, with at least 7 million obtained per sample. Trizol reagent was used to extract total RNA from the PBMCs, yielding at least 5.5 micrograms per sample. Naive CD45RAhigh/CD27high T cell percentages were measured by flow cytometry on a PBMC aliquot from every donor.

Recombination linked TRBV19 to TRBJ2-7; 13 junctional bases match TRBD2. The clonotype originates from a man between 18 and 35 years old in good health. The sample was blood. The encoded CDR3 is CASSTGLAGSGEQYF. The sequenced DNA is TGTGCCAGTAGTACGGGACTAGCGGGGTCCGGCGAGCAGTACTTC.